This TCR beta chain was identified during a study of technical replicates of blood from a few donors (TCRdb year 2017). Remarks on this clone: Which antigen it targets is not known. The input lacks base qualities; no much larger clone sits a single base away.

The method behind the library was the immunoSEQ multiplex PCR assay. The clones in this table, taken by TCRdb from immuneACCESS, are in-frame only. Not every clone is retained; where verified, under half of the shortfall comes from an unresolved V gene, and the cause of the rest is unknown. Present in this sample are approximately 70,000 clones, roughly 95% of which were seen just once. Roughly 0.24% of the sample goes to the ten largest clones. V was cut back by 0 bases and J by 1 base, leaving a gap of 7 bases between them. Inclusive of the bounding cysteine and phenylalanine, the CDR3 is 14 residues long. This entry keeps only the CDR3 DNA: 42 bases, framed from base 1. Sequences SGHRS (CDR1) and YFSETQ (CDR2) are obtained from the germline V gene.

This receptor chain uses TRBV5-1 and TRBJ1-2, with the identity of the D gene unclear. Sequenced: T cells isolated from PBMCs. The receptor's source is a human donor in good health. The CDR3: CASSLGHHNYGYTF. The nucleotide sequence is TGCGCCAGCAGCTTGGGACACCATAACTATGGCTACACCTTC. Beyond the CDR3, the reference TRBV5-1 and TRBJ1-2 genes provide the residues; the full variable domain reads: KAGVTQTPRYLIKTRGQQVTLSCSPISGHRSVSWYQQTPGQGLQFLFEYFSETQRNKGNFPGRFSGRQFSNSRSEMNVSTLELGDSALYLCASSLGHHNYGYTFGSGTRLTVV.